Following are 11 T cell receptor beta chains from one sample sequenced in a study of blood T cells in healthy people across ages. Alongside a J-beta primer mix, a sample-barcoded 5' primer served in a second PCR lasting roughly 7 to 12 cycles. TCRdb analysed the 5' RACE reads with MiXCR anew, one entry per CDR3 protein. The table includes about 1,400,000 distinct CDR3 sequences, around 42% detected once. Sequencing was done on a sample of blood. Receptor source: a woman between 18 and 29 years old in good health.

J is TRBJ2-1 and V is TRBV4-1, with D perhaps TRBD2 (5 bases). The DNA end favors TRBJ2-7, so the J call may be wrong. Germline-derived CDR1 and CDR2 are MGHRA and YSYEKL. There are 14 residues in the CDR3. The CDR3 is CASSQIGEHNEQYF. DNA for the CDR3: TGCGCCAGCAGCCAAATCGGGGAGCACAATGAGCAGTACTTC.

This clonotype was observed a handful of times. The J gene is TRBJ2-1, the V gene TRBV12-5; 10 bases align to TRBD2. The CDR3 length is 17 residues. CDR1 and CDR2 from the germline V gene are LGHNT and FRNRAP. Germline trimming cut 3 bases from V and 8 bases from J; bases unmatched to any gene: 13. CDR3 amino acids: CASGFPSGGAFSHEQFF. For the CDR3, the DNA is TGTGCTAGTGGTTTTCCAAGCGGGGGGGCCTTTAGTCATGAGCAGTTCTTC.

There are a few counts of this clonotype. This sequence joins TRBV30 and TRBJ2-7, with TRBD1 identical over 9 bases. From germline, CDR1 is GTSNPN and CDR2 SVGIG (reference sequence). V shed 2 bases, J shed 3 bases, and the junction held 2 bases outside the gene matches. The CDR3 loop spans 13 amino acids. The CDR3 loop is CAWSLGQGYEQYF. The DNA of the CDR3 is TGTGCCTGGAGTCTGGGACAGGGCTACGAGCAGTACTTC.

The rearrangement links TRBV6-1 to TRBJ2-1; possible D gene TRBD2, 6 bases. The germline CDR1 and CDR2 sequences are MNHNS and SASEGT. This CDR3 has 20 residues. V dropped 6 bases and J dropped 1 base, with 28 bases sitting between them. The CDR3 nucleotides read TGTGCCAGCAGCTCACCCGCAGGCGCGGGGTCCTCCGGGTCCTACAATGAGCAGTTCTTC. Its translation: CASSSPAGAGSSGSYNEQFF.

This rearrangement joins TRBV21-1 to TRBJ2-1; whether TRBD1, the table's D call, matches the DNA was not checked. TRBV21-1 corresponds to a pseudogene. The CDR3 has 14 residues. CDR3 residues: CASSNNRGYNEQFF. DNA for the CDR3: TGTGCCAGCAGCAATAACAGGGGGTATAATGAGCAGTTCTTC.

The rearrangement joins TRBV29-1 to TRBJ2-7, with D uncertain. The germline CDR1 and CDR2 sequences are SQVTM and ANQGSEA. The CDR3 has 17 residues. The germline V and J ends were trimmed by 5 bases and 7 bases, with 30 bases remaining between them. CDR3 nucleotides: TGCAGCGTTAGACCCTGGTGGGCTAGTGGGCGTTACAATGAGCAGTACTTC. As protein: CSVRPWWASGRYNEQYF.

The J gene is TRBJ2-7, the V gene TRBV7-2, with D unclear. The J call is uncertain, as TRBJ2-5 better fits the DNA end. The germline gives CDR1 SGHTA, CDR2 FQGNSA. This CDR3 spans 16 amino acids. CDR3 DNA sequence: TGTGCCAGCAGCCTCCGGGTCGGACGGGTCGTCGAGACCCAGTACTTC. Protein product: CASSLRVGRVVETQYF.

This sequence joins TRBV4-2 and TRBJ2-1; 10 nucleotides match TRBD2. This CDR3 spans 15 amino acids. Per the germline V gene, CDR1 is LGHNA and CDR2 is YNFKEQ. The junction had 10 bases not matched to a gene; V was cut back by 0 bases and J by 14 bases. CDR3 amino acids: CASSQEASGGSEEFF. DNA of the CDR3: TGTGCCAGCAGCCAAGAGGCTAGCGGGGGTTCCGAGGAGTTCTTC.

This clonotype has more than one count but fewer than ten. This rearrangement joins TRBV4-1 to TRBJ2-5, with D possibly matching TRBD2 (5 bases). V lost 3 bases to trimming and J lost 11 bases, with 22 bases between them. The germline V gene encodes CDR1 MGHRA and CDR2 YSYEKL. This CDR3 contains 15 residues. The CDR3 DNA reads TGCGCCAGCAGCCAGTCGACTATACCCCACAATGAGCAGTACTTC. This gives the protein CASSQSTIPHNEQYF.

The CDR3: CASSSWTSGTFSYEQYF. The CDR3 nucleotides read TGTGCCAGCAGTTCCTGGACTAGCGGGACGTTCTCCTACGAGCAGTACTTC. The rearrangement uses TRBV6-6 and TRBJ2-7, with 12 bases that match TRBD2. Germline CDR1 and CDR2: MNHNY and SVGAGI (reference sequence). The CDR3 is 17 amino acids. J gave up 0 bases and V 4 bases, and 7 bases lay outside the gene matches.

The CDR3 here is CASSGGAPYEQYF. CDR3 nucleotides: TGTGCCAGCAGTGGAGGAGCCCCCTACGAGCAGTACTTC. The rearrangement uses TRBV6-6 and TRBJ2-7, with a weak D call TRBD2 (5 bases). Germline V gene sequence: CDR1 MNHNY, CDR2 SVGAGI (reference sequence). V was pared by 5 bases and J by 2 bases, with 10 bases between. CDR3 length: 13 amino acids.